The 32 T cell receptor beta chains in this list originate from one sample, sequenced in a study of blood T cell repertoires in COVID-19. The assay was immunoSEQ multiplex PCR, and TCRdb's table has in-frame clones only and misses some. The sample has about 150,000 clones; roughly 83% are singletons. Input material: PBMCs or T cells enriched from blood (not recorded which). Receptors originate from a man between 65 and 85 years old who had been exposed to COVID-19.

The CDR3 sequence is CASPKPRDFHYEQYF. CDR3 coding DNA: TGCGCCAGCCCCAAACCCCGGGACTTCCACTACGAGCAGTACTTC. The gene calls are TRBV5-1 and TRBJ2-7; a possible D gene is TRBD2 (6 bases). The V end was cut by 7 bases, the J end by 3 bases, with 20 bases between. The CDR3 contains 15 residues. Germline-derived CDR1 and CDR2 are SGHRS and YFSETQ.

The rearrangement uses TRBV24-1 and TRBJ2-5; 13 bases line up with TRBD2. Germline values: CDR1 KGHDR, CDR2 SFDVKD. This CDR3 comprises 17 residues. The J segment lost 5 bases and the V segment lost 6 bases, leaving 11 bases of the junction unmatched. The CDR3, as DNA: TGTGCCACCAGTCCATTCGGGACTAGCGGGACAACGGAGACCCAGTACTTC. Protein product: CATSPFGTSGTTETQYF.

This clone was counted ten times or more. The chain links TRBV7-2 to TRBJ2-5; 10 bases are a match to TRBD2. The CDR3 runs to 18 residues. V lost 1 base and J lost 2; bases outside the gene matches: 10. Looked up from germline, CDR1 is SGHTA and CDR2 is FQGNSA. Here the CDR3 DNA reads TGTGCCAGCAGCTTAGGGGCTAGCGGGGGCTCCAGTCAAGAGACCCAGTACTTC. Translating gives CASSLGASGGSSQETQYF.

The chain employs TRBV6-5 and TRBJ2-2; 11 positions match TRBD2. The CDR3 length is 15 residues. In germline, CDR1 is MNHEY, CDR2 SVGAGI. The V and J ends lost 5 bases and 3 bases, in that order; junction bases with no gene match: 2. The CDR3 loop reads CASSPGLADTGELFF. The DNA of the CDR3 is TGTGCCAGCAGTCCGGGACTAGCGGACACCGGGGAGCTGTTTTTT.

The rearrangement joins TRBV5-5 to TRBJ1-5; D not resolved. Germline V gene lookup returns CDR1 SGHKS and CDR2 YYEKEE (reference sequence). V was trimmed by 0 bases and J by 6 bases, leaving 10 bases between them. CDR3 length: 14 residues. The CDR3 sequence is CASSLESGSQPQHF. The CDR3 nucleotides are TGTGCCAGCAGCTTGGAGTCCGGGAGTCAGCCCCAGCATTTT.

The chain couples TRBV2 to TRBJ1-5; D may be TRBD1 (6 bases). The CDR3 has 14 amino acids. Germline V gene lookup returns CDR1 SNHLY and CDR2 FYNNEI. Deletions cut 5 bases from V and 4 bases from J, with 12 bases between. The DNA for the CDR3 is TGTGCCAGCAGTCGCGGGGGGCGGAATCAGCCCCAGCATTTT. Protein sequence: CASSRGGRNQPQHF.

Here the CDR3 DNA reads TGCGCCAGCAGTGAGGGATCGGATACGCAGTATTTT. Its translation is CASSEGSDTQYF. This chain uses TRBV5-1 with TRBJ2-3, with TRBD2 as a possible D gene (5 bases). The V end was cut by 5 bases, the J end by 6 bases, with 10 bases between. CDR3 length equals 12 residues. CDR1 is SGHRS, CDR2 YFSETQ, per germline.

The chain is built from TRBV10-2 and TRBJ1-3; D is undetermined. CDR1 and CDR2 from the germline V gene are WSHSY and SAAADI. There are 15 residues in the CDR3. Trimming took 7 bases from V and 3 from J, leaving 16 bases between them. CDR3 DNA sequence: TGCGCCAGCACCCCTTCGAACGGACTTGGAAACACCATATATTTT. It is translated as CASTPSNGLGNTIYF.

V gene TRBV28 combines with J gene TRBJ2-2; 7 nucleotides line up with TRBD1. Germline lookup yields CDR1 MDHEN and CDR2 SYDVKM. After removal of 6 bases from V and 2 bases from J, the junction contained 6 bases not matched to a gene. CDR3 length: 15 amino acids. Here the CDR3 DNA reads TGTGCCAGCAGGATGGGACAGATTAACACCGGGGAGCTGTTTTTT. It encodes CASRMGQINTGELFF. Filled out from reference TRBV28 and TRBJ2-2, the complete variable domain reads DVKVTQSSRYLVKRTGEKVFLECVQDMDHENMFWYRQDPGLGLRLIYFSYDVKMKEKGDIPEGYSVSREKKERFSLILESASTNQTSMYLCASRMGQINTGELFFGEGSRLTVL.

The rearrangement uses TRBV5-4 and TRBJ2-3, with D possibly matching TRBD2 (6 bases). V shed 0 bases and J shed 4 bases, with 9 bases lying between them. CDR1 is SGHNT, CDR2 YYREEE, per germline (reference sequence). The CDR3 contains 14 residues. The CDR3 is CASSLDTGADTQYF. CDR3 coding DNA: TGTGCCAGCAGCTTGGACACGGGAGCAGATACGCAGTATTTT.

V and J are TRBV4-2 and TRBJ2-7, with D uncertain. Trimming cost V 5 bases and J 2 bases, with 16 bases left between them. The CDR3 covers 15 residues. Germline values: CDR1 LGHNA, CDR2 YNFKEQ. The CDR3 region is CASSSSRVLTYEQYF. CDR3 in DNA: TGTGCCAGCAGCTCCAGTCGGGTCCTTACCTACGAGCAGTACTTC.

This clone appeared once. The rearrangement joins TRBV2 to TRBJ1-5, with D perhaps matching TRBD1 (6 bases). Germline CDR1 and CDR2: SNHLY and FYNNEI. V was clipped by 2 bases and J by 7 bases, with 12 bases between them. CDR3 length: 14 amino acids. The CDR3 region is CASSETGRGQPQHF. CDR3 bases: TGTGCCAGCAGTGAAACAGGGCGGGGGCAGCCCCAGCATTTT.

This clone came up once. This rearrangement joins TRBV7-2 to TRBJ1-2; D perhaps matches TRBD1 (5 bases). The CDR3 loop spans 15 amino acids. In germline, CDR1 is SGHTA, CDR2 FQGNSA. The ends were cut back, 1 base at V and 0 bases at J, with 9 bases in the middle. DNA of the CDR3: TGTGCCAGCAGCTTAGGGGCAGGGACTAACTATGGCTACACCTTC. Translated: CASSLGAGTNYGYTF.

This clone appeared once. The chain carries TRBV4-3 and TRBJ2-1; TRBD2 matches 10 bases. The CDR3 extends over 16 amino acids. The junction had 4 bases not matched to a gene; V was cut back by 3 bases and J by 2 bases. CDR1 is LGHNA, CDR2 YSLEER, per germline. The CDR3 DNA is TGCGCCAGCAGCCAGGCTAGCGGGAGCACCTACAATGAGCAGTTCTTC. Residues: CASSQASGSTYNEQFF.

The chain uses TRBV6-1 and TRBJ2-3; D gene ambiguous. This CDR3 is 13 amino acids long. V shed 3 bases and J shed 3 bases, with 7 bases lying between them. Germline V CDR1 and CDR2: MNHNS, SASEGT. The CDR3 loop reads CASSDPMTDTQYF. In DNA form, the CDR3 reads TGTGCCAGCAGTGACCCCATGACAGATACGCAGTATTTT.

V gene TRBV7-2 combines with J gene TRBJ1-3; D perhaps matches TRBD1 (5 bases). The length of the CDR3 is 16 residues. Germline CDR1 SGHTA, CDR2 FQGNSA. Trimming removed 1 base from V and 0 bases from J, with 10 bases in between. The CDR3 coding sequence is TGTGCCAGCAGCTTAGAAGCAGGGTACTCTGGAAACACCATATATTTT. This gives the protein CASSLEAGYSGNTIYF.

V usage is TRBV28 and J usage is TRBJ2-1; the match to TRBD2 covers 12 bases. This CDR3 has 16 amino acids. Germline values: CDR1 MDHEN, CDR2 SYDVKM. The J segment lost 4 bases and the V segment lost 3 bases, leaving 4 bases of the junction unmatched. The CDR3 DNA reads as TGTGCCAGCAGTTTTTCTAGCGGGAGGGCTTACAATGAGCAGTTCTTC. It is translated as CASSFSSGRAYNEQFF.

This clone turned up a few times. The chain carries TRBV4-3 and TRBJ1-2; 7 bases agree with TRBD1. Trimming cost V 4 bases and J 4 bases; bases outside gene matches: 18. Per germline, CDR1 LGHNA and CDR2 YSLEER. The CDR3 spans 18 residues. The CDR3 region is CASSPYKGPDREIYGYTF. For the CDR3, the DNA is TGCGCCAGCAGCCCCTATAAAGGACCCGACAGGGAAATCTATGGCTACACCTTC.

V and J are TRBV27 and TRBJ2-3; D is possibly TRBD2 (5 bases). V was clipped by 4 bases and J by 8 bases, with 7 bases between them. The CDR3 runs to 11 residues. From germline, CDR1 is MNHEY and CDR2 SMNVEV (reference sequence). CDR3 in DNA: TGTGCCAGCAGTTCTGGACTTACGCAGTATTTT. It translates to CASSSGLTQYF.

The V call is TRBV7-9, the J call TRBJ2-4, with TRBD1 identical over 8 bases. Germline V gives CDR1 SEHNR, CDR2 FQNEAQ (reference sequence). The V segment lost 8 bases and the J segment 8 bases; nucleotides outside the gene matches: 2. The CDR3 consists of 11 residues. The CDR3 protein is CASGGQDIQYF. CDR3 DNA: TGTGCCAGCGGGGGACAGGACATTCAGTACTTC.

This rearrangement joins TRBV6-5 to TRBJ2-7; D gene uncertain. CDR3 length: 12 amino acids. Germline values: CDR1 MNHEY, CDR2 SVGAGI. The V and J ends lost 6 bases and 6 bases respectively, with 12 bases between them. DNA for the CDR3: TGTGCCAGCAGGAGAGTCGCTGGCGAGCAGTACTTC. Translating gives CASRRVAGEQYF.

This chain links TRBV5-4 with TRBJ1-2, with 9 bases that match TRBD1. This CDR3 contains 14 residues. Per the germline V gene, CDR1 is SGHNT and CDR2 is YYREEE (reference sequence). After removal of 0 bases from V and 8 bases from J, the junction contained 5 bases not matched to a gene. CDR3 sequence (DNA): TGTGCCAGCAGCTTGGACAGGGGGCTTCAGGGCTACACCTTC. Protein: CASSLDRGLQGYTF. Based on the CDR3 plus reference TRBV5-4 and TRBJ1-2, the full variable domain is ETGVTQSPTHLIKTRGQQVTLRCSSQSGHNTVSWYQQALGQGPQFIFQYYREEENGRGNFPPRFSGLQFPNYSSELNVNALELDDSALYLCASSLDRGLQGYTFGSGTRLTVV.

The chain employs TRBV4-1 and TRBJ1-1; 8 nucleotides agree with TRBD1. This CDR3 region has 17 residues. The V and J ends lost 3 bases and 4 bases, in that order; junction bases with no gene match: 13. Germline lookup yields CDR1 MGHRA and CDR2 YSYEKL. The CDR3 nucleotides are TGCGCCAGCAGCCACCCGCTTGGGGCAGGGGGCGGCACTGAAGCTTTCTTT. It codes for CASSHPLGAGGGTEAFF.

This clone was observed many times. J is TRBJ1-2 and V is TRBV28, with TRBD1 matching over 7 bases. The ends lost 5 bases at V and 3 bases at J; junction bases unmatched: 6. Germline-derived CDR1 and CDR2 are MDHEN and SYDVKM. The CDR3 has 14 residues. The CDR3 DNA reads TGTGCCAGCAGTCCCGGACAGGCAGACTATGGCTACACCTTC. The encoded protein is CASSPGQADYGYTF.

About this clone: Different DNA sequences within this sample yield the same CDR3. The DNA for the CDR3 is TGTGCCAGCAGGGTAGGGGGCCGGGGGGGTCAGCCCCAGCATTTT. This sequence encodes CASRVGGRGGQPQHF. This chain connects TRBV28 to TRBJ1-5, with 7 bases aligning to TRBD1. The CDR3 is 15 residues long. Germline V gene lookup returns CDR1 MDHEN and CDR2 SYDVKM. The J segment lost 6 bases and the V segment lost 6 bases, leaving 11 bases of the junction unmatched.

V usage is TRBV12-3 or TRBV12-4 and J usage is TRBJ1-6; D possibly corresponds to TRBD1 (5 bases). CDR3 length: 13 residues. The V gene lost 3 bases and the J gene lost 10 bases, with 10 bases spanning the gap. The CDR3 region is CASSFKGYSPLHF. In DNA form, the CDR3 reads TGTGCCAGCAGTTTTAAGGGGTACTCACCCCTCCACTTT.

The chain is built from TRBV9 and TRBJ2-5; no firm D call. V was clipped by 1 base and J by 3 bases, with 7 bases between them. This CDR3 has 13 amino acids. CDR1 is SGDLS and CDR2 is YYNGEE in the germline V gene. CDR3 loop: CASSVSPEETQYF. CDR3 nucleotides: TGTGCCAGCAGCGTATCTCCTGAAGAGACCCAGTACTTC.

V and J are TRBV24-1 and TRBJ1-1, with TRBD1 matching over 7 bases. Germline CDR1 and CDR2: KGHDR and SFDVKD. The V segment lost 7 bases and the J segment 0 bases; nucleotides outside the gene matches: 7. This CDR3 has 15 residues. CDR3 residues: CATSMTGRMNTEAFF. The CDR3 DNA reads as TGTGCCACCAGCATGACAGGGAGGATGAACACTGAAGCTTTCTTT.

This chain connects TRBV4-1 to TRBJ1-5; D possibly corresponds to TRBD1 (6 bases). The V end lost 1 base, the J end lost 0 bases, and 10 bases lay between the germline ends. Germline assignment: CDR1 MGHRA and CDR2 YSYEKL. The CDR3 sequence is 16 residues long. The CDR3 DNA reads as TGCGCCAGCAGCCAAGGCAGGGGCAATAGCAATCAGCCCCAGCATTTT. Its protein is CASSQGRGNSNQPQHF.

The chain carries TRBV9 and TRBJ1-2; D gene uncertain. V dropped 1 base and J dropped 0 bases, with 13 bases sitting between them. This CDR3 comprises 16 residues. The V gene's germline CDR1 is SGDLS and CDR2 YYNGEE. The CDR3 protein is CASSVTAQAANYGYTF. The CDR3 DNA is TGTGCCAGCAGCGTAACCGCCCAGGCAGCTAACTATGGCTACACCTTC.

The rearrangement links TRBV29-1 to TRBJ2-5; D possibly corresponds to TRBD1 (6 bases). CDR3 size: 12 residues. V lost 5 bases, J lost 5 bases, and 12 bases lay in between. In germline, CDR1 is SQVTM, CDR2 ANQGSEA. CDR3 sequence (DNA): TGCAGCGTTAACAGGGAAGAGGAGACCCAGTACTTC. It translates to CSVNREEETQYF.

The chain combines TRBV7-2 with TRBJ2-2; 7 positions match TRBD2. Germline trimming cut 1 base from V and 0 bases from J; bases unmatched to any gene: 8. The CDR3 is made up of 18 amino acids. Germline CDR1 and CDR2: SGHTA and FQGNSA. The CDR3 protein is CASSLVGGGPTNTGELFF. CDR3 DNA sequence: TGTGCCAGCAGCTTAGTTGGGGGAGGGCCCACGAACACCGGGGAGCTGTTTTTT.